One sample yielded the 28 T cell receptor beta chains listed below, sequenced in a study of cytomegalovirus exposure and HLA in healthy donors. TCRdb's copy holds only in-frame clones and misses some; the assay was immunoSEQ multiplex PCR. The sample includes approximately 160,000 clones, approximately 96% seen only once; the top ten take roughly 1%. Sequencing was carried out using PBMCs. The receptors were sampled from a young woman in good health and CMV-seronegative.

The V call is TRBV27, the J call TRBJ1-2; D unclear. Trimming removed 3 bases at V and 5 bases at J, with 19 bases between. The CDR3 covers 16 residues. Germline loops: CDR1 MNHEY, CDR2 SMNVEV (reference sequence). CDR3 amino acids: CASSLSGGANPYGYTF. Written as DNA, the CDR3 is TGTGCCAGCAGTTTGTCTGGCGGCGCCAATCCGTATGGCTACACCTTC.

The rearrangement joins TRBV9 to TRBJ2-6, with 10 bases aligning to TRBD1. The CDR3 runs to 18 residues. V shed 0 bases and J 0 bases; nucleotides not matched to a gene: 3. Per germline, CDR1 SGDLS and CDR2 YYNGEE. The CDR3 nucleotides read TGTGCCAGCAGCGTAGTGAGGACAGGGGGCTCTGGGGCCAACGTCCTGACTTTC. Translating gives CASSVVRTGGSGANVLTF.

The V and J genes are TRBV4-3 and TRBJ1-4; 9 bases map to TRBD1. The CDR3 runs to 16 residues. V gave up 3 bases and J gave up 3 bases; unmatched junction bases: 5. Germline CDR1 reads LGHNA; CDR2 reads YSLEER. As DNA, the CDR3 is TGCGCCAGCAGCCAGGGACAGGGAAAACCTAATGAAAAACTGTTTTTT. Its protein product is CASSQGQGKPNEKLFF.

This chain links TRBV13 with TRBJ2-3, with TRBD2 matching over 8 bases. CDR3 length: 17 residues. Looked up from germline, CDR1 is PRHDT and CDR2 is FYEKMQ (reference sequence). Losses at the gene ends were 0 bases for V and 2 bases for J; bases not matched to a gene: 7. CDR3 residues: CASSLGRGGINTDTQYF. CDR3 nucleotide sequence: TGTGCCAGCAGCTTAGGCCGCGGGGGGATAAACACAGATACGCAGTATTTT.

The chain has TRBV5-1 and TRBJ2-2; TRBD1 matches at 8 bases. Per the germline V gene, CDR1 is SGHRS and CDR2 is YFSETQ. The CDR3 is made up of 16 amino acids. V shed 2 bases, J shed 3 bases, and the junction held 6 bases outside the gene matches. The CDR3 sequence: CASSFATGVDTGELFF. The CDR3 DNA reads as TGCGCCAGCAGCTTTGCGACAGGGGTAGACACCGGGGAGCTGTTTTTT.

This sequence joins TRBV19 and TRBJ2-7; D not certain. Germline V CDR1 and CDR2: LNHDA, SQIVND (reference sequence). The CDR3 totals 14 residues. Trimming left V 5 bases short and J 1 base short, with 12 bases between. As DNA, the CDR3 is TGTGCCAGTAGTCTCGCGTATAGATCCTACGAGCAGTACTTC. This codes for CASSLAYRSYEQYF.

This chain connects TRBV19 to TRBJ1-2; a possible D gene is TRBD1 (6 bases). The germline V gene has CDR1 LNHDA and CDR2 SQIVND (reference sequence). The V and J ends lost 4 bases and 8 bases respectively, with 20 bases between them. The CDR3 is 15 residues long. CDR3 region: CASSSSQGKVGGYTF. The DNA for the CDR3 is TGTGCCAGTAGTAGCTCCCAGGGGAAGGTTGGCGGCTACACCTTC.

The CDR3 spells CASSWGRGYTNEKLFF. CDR3 coding DNA: TGTGCCAGCAGCTGGGGCAGGGGTTATACTAATGAAAAACTGTTTTTT. The V and J genes are TRBV5-6 and TRBJ1-4; possibly TRBD1 for D (6 bases). This CDR3 is 16 amino acids long. Germline CDR1 and CDR2: SGHDT and YYEEEE. The V end lost 3 bases, the J end lost 2 bases, and 14 bases lay between the germline ends.

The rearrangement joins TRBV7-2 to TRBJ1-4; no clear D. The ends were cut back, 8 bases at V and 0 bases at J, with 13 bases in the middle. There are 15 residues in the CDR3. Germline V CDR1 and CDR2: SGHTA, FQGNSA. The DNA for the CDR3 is TGTGCCAGCTGCCTAAACAGTGCAACTAATGAAAAACTGTTTTTT. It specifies CASCLNSATNEKLFF. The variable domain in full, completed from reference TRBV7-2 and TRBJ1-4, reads GAGVSQSPSNKVTEKGKDVELRCDPISGHTALYWYRQSLGQGLEFLIYFQGNSAPDKSGLPSDRFSAERTGGSVSTLTIQRTQQEDSAVYLCASCLNSATNEKLFFGSGTQLSVL.

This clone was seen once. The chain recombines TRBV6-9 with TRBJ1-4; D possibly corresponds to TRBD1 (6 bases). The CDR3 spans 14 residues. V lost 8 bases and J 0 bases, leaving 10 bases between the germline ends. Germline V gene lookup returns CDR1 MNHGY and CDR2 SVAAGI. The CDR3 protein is CASSRGPTNEKLFF. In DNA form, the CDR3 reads TGTGCCAGCTCCAGGGGACCAACTAATGAAAAACTGTTTTTT.

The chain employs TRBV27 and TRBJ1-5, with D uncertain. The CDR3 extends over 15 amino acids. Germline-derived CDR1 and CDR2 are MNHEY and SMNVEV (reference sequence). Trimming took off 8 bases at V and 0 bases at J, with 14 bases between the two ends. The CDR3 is CASAATIYSNQPQHF. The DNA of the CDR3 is TGTGCCAGCGCCGCGACTATCTATAGCAATCAGCCCCAGCATTTT.

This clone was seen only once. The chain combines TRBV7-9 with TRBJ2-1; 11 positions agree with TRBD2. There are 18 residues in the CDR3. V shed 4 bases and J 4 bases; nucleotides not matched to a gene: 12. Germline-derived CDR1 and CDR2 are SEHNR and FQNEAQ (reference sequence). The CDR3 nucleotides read TGTGCCAGCAGCTCTCTAGCGGGGGGAGTGGCCGGATACAATGAGCAGTTCTTC. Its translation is CASSSLAGGVAGYNEQFF. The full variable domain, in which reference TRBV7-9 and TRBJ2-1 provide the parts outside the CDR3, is DTGVSQNPRHKITKRGQNVTFRCDPISEHNRLYWYRQTLGQGPEFLTYFQNEAQLEKSRLLSDRFSAERPKGSFSTLEIQRTEQGDSAMYLCASSSLAGGVAGYNEQFFGPGTRLTVL.

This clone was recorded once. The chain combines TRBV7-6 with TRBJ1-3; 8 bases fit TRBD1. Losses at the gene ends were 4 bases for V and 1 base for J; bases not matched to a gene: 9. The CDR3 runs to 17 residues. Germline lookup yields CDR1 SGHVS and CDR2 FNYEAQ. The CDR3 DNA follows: TGTGCCAGCAGCTCAAGACAGGGGCTGGGATCTGGAAACACCATATATTTT. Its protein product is CASSSRQGLGSGNTIYF.

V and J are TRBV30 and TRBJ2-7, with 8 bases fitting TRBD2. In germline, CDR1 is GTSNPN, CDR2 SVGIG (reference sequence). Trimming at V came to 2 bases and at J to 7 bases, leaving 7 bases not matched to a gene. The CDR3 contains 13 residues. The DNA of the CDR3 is TGTGCCTGGAGTCTCGGGGGACTAGGGGAGCAGTACTTC. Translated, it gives CAWSLGGLGEQYF.

The chain's CDR3 is CASSYGGRVNSPLHF. As DNA, the CDR3 is TGTGCCAGCAGTTACGGCGGCAGGGTTAATTCACCCCTCCACTTT. This rearrangement joins TRBV6-5 to TRBJ1-6; possibly TRBD1 for D (5 bases). This CDR3 spans 15 amino acids. The germline V gene has CDR1 MNHEY and CDR2 SVGAGI. V gave up 2 bases and J gave up 6 bases, with 11 bases separating them.

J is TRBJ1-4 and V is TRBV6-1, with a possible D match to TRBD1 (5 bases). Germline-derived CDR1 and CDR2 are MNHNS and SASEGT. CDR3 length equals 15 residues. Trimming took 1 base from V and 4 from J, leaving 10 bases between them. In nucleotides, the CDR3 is TGTGCCAGCAGTGAAGGCAGGGCTGGTAATGAAAAACTGTTTTTT. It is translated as CASSEGRAGNEKLFF.

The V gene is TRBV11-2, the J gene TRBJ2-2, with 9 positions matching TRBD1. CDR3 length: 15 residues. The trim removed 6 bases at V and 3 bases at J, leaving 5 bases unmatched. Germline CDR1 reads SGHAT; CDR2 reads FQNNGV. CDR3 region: CASRTGTGHTGELFF. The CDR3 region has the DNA TGTGCCAGCAGAACCGGGACAGGGCACACCGGGGAGCTGTTTTTT. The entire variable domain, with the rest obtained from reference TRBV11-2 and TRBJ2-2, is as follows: EAGVAQSPRYKIIEKRQSVAFWCNPISGHATLYWYQQILGQGPKLLIQFQNNGVVDDSQLPKDRFSAERLKGVDSTLKIQPAKLEDSAVYLCASRTGTGHTGELFFGEGSRLTVL.

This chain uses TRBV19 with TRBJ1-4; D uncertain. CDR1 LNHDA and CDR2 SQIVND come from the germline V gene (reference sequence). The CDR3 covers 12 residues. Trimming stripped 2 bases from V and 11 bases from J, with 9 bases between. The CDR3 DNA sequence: TGTGCCAGTAGTATACCGGTCGGGAAACTGTTTTTT. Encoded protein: CASSIPVGKLFF.

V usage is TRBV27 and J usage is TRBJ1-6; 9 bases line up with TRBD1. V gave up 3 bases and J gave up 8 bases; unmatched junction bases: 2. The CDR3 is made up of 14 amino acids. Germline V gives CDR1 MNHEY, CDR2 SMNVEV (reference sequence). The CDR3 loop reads CASSFRTGDSPLHF. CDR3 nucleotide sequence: TGTGCCAGCAGTTTTCGGACAGGGGATTCACCCCTCCACTTT.

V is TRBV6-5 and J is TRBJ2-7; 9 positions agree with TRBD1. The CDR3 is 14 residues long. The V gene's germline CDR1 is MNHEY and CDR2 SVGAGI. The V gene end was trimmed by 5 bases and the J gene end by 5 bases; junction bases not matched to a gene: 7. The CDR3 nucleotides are TGTGCCAGCAGTCCCGGACAGGGGAGGCACGAGCAGTACTTC. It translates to CASSPGQGRHEQYF.

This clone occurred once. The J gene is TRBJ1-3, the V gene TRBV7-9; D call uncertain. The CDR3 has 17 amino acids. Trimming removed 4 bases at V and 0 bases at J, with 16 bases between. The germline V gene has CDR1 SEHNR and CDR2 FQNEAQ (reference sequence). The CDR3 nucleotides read TGTGCCAGCAGCTCGATAAGCTCAGGCTTCTCTGGAAACACCATATATTTT. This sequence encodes CASSSISSGFSGNTIYF.

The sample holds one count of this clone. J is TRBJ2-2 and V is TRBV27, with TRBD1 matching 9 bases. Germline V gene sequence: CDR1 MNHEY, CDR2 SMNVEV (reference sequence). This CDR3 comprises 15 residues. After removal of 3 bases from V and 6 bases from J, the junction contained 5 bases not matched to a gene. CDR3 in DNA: TGTGCCAGCAGTTTTGAGACAGGGGGAGCCGGGGAGCTGTTTTTT. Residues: CASSFETGGAGELFF.

This CDR3 reads CASSTNRGAYEQYF. CDR3 DNA sequence: TGTGCCAGTAGCACGAACAGGGGCGCCTACGAGCAGTACTTC. The gene calls are TRBV19 and TRBJ2-7, with 7 bases matching TRBD1. The V gene end was trimmed by 6 bases and the J gene end by 2 bases; junction bases not matched to a gene: 7. The CDR3 has 14 residues. The germline V gene has CDR1 LNHDA and CDR2 SQIVND (reference sequence).

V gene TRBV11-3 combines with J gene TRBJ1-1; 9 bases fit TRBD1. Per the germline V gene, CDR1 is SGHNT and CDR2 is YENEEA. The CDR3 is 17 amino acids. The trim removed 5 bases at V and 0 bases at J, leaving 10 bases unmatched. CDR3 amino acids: CASSPNRDRALNTEAFF. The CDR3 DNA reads TGTGCCAGCAGCCCAAACCGGGACAGGGCATTGAACACTGAAGCTTTCTTT.

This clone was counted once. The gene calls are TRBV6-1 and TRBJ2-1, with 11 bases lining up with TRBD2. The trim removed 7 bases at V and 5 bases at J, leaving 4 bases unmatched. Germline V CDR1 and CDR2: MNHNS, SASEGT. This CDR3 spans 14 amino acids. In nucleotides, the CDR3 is TGTGCCAGCACTAGCGGGGGGCCCGACAATGAGCAGTTCTTC. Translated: CASTSGGPDNEQFF.

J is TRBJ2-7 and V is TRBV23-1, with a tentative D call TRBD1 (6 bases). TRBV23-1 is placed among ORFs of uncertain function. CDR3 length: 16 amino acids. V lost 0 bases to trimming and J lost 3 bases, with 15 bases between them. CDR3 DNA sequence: TGCGCCAGCAGTCAATCGGCGCAGGGGCTCTGCTACGAGCAGTACTTC. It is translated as CASSQSAQGLCYEQYF.

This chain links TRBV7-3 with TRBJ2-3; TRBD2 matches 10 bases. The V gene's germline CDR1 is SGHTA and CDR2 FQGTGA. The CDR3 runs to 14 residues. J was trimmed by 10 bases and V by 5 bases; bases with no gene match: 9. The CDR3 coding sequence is TGTGCCAGCAGCCCTAGCGGGGGACCTGGCTCGCAGTATTTT. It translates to CASSPSGGPGSQYF.

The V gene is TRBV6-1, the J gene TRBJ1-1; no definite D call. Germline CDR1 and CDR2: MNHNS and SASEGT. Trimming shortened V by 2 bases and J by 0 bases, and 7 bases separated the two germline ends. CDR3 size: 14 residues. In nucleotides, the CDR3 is TGTGCCAGCAGTGAACACTACCTGAACACTGAAGCTTTCTTT. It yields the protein CASSEHYLNTEAFF.